Listed below are T cell receptor beta chains from one sample, sequenced in a study of shared clonotypes between healthy human individuals. The protocol was immunoSEQ multiplex PCR, while the TCRdb copy is restricted to in-frame clones and leaves out a portion. The data hold about 2.4 million clones, with 93% observed a single time. Input material: naive CD4+ T cells from PBMCs. The receptors were gathered from a man younger than 35 in good health. Some clones in this sample may be carry-over from other donors' samples. The conserved cysteine and the conserved F or W are not part of the CDR3 here. Size is omitted from some rows. Given values are once, few, many or a class for expanded clones.

>.|TRBV28|12|TRBJ2-7
ASSLRFGGRGQY
>once|TRBV6-5|13|TRBJ2-7
ASSSLAVSSYEQY
>.|TRBV28|12|TRBJ2-5
ASSLTGIRETQY
>.|TRBV7-2|11|TRBJ2-7
ASSPGQVYEQY
>.|TRBV15|12|TRBJ2-2
ATSRDNVAGELF
>.|TRBV14|18|TRBJ2-1
ASSRRTSGRGITVYNEQF
>.|TRBV21-1|15|TRBJ2-7
AITRGTSGRGSYEQY
>.|TRBV29-1|12|TRBJ2-1
SGCGGGRRDEQF
>.|TRBV28|14|TRBJ2-7
ASSLGFRDISYEQY
>.|TRBV6-5|12|TRBJ1-2
ASSPPGGNYGYT
>.|TRBV11-2|12|TRBJ2-7
ASSRAGARREQY
>.|TRBV18|11|TRBJ2-1
ASSDFPGNEQF
>.|TRBV15|14|TRBJ1-2
ATSSSQGANNYGYT
>.|TRBV5-4|12|TRBJ1-4
ASSLAATNEKLF
>.|TRBV7-3|15|TRBJ2-1
ASSSLAGTSGYNEQF
>.|TRBV28|11|TRBJ1-5
ASHRGANQPQH
>.|TRBV5-5|13|TRBJ1-1
ASSPSWRTNTEAF
>.|TRBV28|15|TRBJ2-2
ASSPIGAGVGTGELF
>.|TRBV5-4|11|TRBJ1-1
ASSFDRATEAF
>.|TRBV7-9|13|TRBJ1-2
ASSPTGEINYGYT
>.|TRBV15|12|TRBJ2-3
ATSRGDGGDTQY
>.|TRBV27|11|TRBJ2-3
ASSFASGDTQY
>once|TRBV18|13|TRBJ1-1
ASSLGQVENTEAF
>.|TRBV7-9|12|TRBJ2-7
ASSLRDSSYEQY
>.|TRBV20-1|9|TRBJ2-1
SGRRAGEQF
>.|TRBV5-1|15|TRBJ2-3
ASSTMGLAGGPNTQY
>.|TRBV30|11|TRBJ2-7
AWSVNRALEQY
>.|TRBV30|12|TRBJ2-7
AWSVPQGRYEQY
>.|TRBV6-5|11|TRBJ2-1
ASRGTGRNEQF